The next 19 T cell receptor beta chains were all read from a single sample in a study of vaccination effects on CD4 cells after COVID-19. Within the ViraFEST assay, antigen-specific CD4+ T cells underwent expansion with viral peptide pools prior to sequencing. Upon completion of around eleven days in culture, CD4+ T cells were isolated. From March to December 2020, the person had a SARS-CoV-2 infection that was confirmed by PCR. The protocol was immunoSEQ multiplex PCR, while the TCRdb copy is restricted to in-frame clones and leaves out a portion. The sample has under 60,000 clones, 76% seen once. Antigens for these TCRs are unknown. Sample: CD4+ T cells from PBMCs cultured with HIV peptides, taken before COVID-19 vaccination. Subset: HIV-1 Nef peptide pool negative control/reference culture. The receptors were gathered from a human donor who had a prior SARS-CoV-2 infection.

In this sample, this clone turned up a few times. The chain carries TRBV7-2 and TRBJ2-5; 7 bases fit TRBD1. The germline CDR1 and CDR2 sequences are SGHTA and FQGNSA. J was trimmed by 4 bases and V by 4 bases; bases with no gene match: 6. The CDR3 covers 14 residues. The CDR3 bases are TGTGCCAGCAGCTCTGGGACAGTCCGAGAGACCCAGTACTTC. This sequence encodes CASSSGTVRETQYF.

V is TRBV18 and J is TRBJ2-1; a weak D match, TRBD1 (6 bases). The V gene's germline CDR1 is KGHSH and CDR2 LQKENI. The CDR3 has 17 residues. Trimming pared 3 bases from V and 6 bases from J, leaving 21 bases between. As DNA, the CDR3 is TGTGCCAGCTCACCTGGATCGCCCGGCCCAGGGGCCAATGAGCAGTTCTTC. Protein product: CASSPGSPGPGANEQFF.

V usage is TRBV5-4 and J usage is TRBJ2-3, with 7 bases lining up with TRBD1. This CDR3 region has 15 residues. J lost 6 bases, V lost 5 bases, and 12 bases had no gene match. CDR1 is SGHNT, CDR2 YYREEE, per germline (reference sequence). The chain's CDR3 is CASRMDRNAWDTQYF. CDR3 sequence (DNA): TGTGCCAGCAGGATGGACAGGAACGCATGGGATACGCAGTATTTT.

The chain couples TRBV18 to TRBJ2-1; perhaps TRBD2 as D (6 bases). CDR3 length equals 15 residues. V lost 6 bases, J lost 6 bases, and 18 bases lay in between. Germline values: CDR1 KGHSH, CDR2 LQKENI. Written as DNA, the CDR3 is TGTGCCAGCTCCCCCGGGCAGGGAGGCCTCAATGAGCAGTTCTTC. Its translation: CASSPGQGGLNEQFF.

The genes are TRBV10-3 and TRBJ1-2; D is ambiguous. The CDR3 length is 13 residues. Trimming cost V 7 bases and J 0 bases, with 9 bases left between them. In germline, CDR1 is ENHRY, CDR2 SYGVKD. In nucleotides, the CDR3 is TGTGCCATCACGGCAGTAGCTAACTATGGCTACACCTTC. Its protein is CAITAVANYGYTF.

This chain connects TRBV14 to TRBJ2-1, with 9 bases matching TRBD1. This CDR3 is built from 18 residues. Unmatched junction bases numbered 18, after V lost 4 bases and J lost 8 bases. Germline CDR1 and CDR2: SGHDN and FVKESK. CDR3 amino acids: CASSPLRGGTGTVDEQFF. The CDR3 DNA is TGTGCCAGCAGCCCTCTTAGGGGGGGGACAGGGACTGTCGATGAGCAGTTCTTC.

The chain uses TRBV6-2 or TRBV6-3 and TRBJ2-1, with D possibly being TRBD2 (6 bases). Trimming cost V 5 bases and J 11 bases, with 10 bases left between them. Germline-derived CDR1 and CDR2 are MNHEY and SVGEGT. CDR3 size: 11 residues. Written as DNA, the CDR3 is TGTGCCAGCAGTCGCCGGGAGCAGCAGTTCTTC. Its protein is CASSRREQQFF.

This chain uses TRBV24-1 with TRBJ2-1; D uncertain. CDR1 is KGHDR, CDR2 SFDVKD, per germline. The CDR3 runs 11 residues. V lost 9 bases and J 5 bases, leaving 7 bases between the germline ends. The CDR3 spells CATQRDNEQFF. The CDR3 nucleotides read TGTGCCACCCAGAGAGACAATGAGCAGTTCTTC.

The CDR3 protein is CASSPTSAGTGELFF. In nucleotides, the CDR3 is TGTGCCAGCAGCCCAACTAGCGCCGGCACCGGGGAGCTGTTTTTT. This rearrangement joins TRBV6-5 to TRBJ2-2, with 7 bases fitting TRBD2. V was clipped by 6 bases and J by 4 bases; unmatched bases: 8. Germline V gene data show CDR1 as MNHEY and CDR2 as SVGAGI. CDR3 length equals 15 residues.

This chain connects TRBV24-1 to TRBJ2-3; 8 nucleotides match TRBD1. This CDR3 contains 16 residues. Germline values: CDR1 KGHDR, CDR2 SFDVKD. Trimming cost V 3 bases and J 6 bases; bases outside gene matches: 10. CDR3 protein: CATSDVPGQAWDTQYF. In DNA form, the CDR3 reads TGTGCCACCAGTGATGTACCGGGACAGGCGTGGGATACGCAGTATTTT.

CDR3 bases: TGCGCCAGCGCCGCGGGGCCCCATCAGGGAGAGCAGTACTTC. Amino acid sequence: CASAAGPHQGEQYF. V usage is TRBV5-1 and J usage is TRBJ2-7; tentatively, D is TRBD2 (6 bases). Per germline, CDR1 SGHRS and CDR2 YFSETQ. There are 14 residues in the CDR3. V was pared by 7 bases and J by 7 bases, with 21 bases between.

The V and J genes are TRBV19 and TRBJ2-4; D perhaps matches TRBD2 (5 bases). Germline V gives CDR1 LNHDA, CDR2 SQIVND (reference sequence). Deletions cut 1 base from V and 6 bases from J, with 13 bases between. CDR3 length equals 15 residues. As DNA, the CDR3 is TGTGCCAGTAGTATAGGAGCGGAACCGCCAAACATTCAGTACTTC. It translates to CASSIGAEPPNIQYF.

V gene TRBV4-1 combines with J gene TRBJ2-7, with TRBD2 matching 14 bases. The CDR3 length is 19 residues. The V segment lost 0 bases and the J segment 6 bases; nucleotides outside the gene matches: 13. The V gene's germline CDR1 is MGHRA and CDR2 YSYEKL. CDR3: CASSQEAFGLAGGGSEQYF. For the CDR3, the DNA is TGCGCCAGCAGCCAAGAGGCCTTCGGACTAGCGGGGGGAGGCAGCGAGCAGTACTTC.

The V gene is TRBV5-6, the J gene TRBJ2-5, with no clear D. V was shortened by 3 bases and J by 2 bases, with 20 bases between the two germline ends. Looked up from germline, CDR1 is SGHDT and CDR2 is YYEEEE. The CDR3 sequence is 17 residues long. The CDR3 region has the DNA TGTGCCAGCAGCTCGTACTCCCGGAGAGCGTATCAAGAGACCCAGTACTTC. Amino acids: CASSSYSRRAYQETQYF.

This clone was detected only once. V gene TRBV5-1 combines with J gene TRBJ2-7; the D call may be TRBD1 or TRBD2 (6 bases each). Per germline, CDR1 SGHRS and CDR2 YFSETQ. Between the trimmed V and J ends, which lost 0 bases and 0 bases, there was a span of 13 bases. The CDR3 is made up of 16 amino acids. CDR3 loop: CASSLAVGGLSYEQYF. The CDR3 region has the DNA TGCGCCAGCAGCTTGGCTGTCGGGGGCCTCTCCTACGAGCAGTACTTC.

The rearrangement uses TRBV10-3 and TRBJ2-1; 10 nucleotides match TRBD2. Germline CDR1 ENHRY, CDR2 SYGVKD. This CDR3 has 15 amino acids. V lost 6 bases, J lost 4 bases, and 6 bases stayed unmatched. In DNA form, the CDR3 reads TGTGCCATCAGCCCCAGCGGGGGGGTTTACAATGAGCAGTTCTTC. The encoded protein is CAISPSGGVYNEQFF.

CDR3 amino acids: CASSYGYGEGTEAFF. For the CDR3, the DNA is TGTGCCAGCAGTTACGGTTACGGGGAGGGGACTGAAGCTTTCTTT. The chain carries TRBV6-5 and TRBJ1-1, with D perhaps matching TRBD1 (5 bases). Germline assignment: CDR1 MNHEY and CDR2 SVGAGI. The CDR3 extends over 15 amino acids. Trimming removed 2 bases at V and 5 bases at J, with 15 bases between.

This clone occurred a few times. CDR3 DNA sequence: TGTGCCAGCAGCGAATTGGGACAGGAAGTCTCTGGCTACACCTTC. It codes for CASSELGQEVSGYTF. V usage is TRBV7-9 and J usage is TRBJ1-2; 8 bases fit TRBD1. Trimming removed 5 bases from V and 7 bases from J; junction bases left unmatched: 12. This CDR3 has 15 amino acids. Germline lookup yields CDR1 SEHNR and CDR2 FQNEAQ (reference sequence).

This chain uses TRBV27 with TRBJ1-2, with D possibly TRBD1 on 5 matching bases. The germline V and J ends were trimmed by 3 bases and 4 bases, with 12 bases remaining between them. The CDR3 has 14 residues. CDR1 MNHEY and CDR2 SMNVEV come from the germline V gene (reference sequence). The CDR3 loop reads CASSLLGGSYGYTF. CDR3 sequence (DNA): TGTGCCAGCAGTTTGCTGGGGGGGAGCTATGGCTACACCTTC.